Described below is a single T cell receptor beta chain sequence and its context. The antigen remains unidentified. Prepared libraries of TCR beta cDNA carried unique molecular identifiers. With roughly 0.9 to 10 million T cells as the source, hundreds of thousands of cDNA molecules resulted. TCRdb independently ran MiXCR on the PCR reads; one entry per CDR3 protein. The table records approximately 350,000 distinct CDR3 sequences, approximately 38% of them present only once. This specimen comes from a study of post-analysis software for immune sequencing data. Study overall: The patients showed relapsing-remitting, secondary progressive and progressive-relapsing multiple sclerosis courses.

Overall study findings and caveats: Clustering by F measure revealed strong co-clustering among samples prepared together in one batch. Controls' normalized Chao1 diversity significantly exceeded that of multiple sclerosis patients.

The TCR was taken from a girl between 5 and 17 years old with multiple sclerosis. Sequences were obtained from blood.

The CDR3 protein is CASSELDSYEQYF. The DNA of the CDR3 is TGTGCCAGCAGTGAACTGGACTCCTACGAGCAGTACTTC. The J gene is TRBJ2-7, the V gene TRBV25-1; D unclear. The V end lost 2 bases, the J end lost 0 bases, and 5 bases lay between the germline ends. Germline loops: CDR1 MGHDK, CDR2 SYGVNS. This CDR3 contains 13 residues.